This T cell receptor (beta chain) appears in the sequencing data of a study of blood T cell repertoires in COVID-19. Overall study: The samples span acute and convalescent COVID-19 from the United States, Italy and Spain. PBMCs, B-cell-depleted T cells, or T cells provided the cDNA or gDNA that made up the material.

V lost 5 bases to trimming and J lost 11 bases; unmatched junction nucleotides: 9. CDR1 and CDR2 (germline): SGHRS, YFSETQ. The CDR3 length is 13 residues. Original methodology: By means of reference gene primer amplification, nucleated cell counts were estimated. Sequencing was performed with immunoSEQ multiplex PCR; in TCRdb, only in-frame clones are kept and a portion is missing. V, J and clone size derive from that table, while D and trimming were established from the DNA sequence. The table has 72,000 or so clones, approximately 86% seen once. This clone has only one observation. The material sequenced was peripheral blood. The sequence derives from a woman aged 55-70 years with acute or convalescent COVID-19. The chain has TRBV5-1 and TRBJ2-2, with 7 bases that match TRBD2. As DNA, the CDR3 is TGCGCCAGCAGAGCGGGACCCCCGGCAGAGCTGTTTTTT. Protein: CASRAGPPAELFF.